The clone carrying this TCR beta chain showed up many times. Its specificity is not known. CDR3 size: 12 residues. Germline CDR1 reads MNHEY; CDR2 reads SMNVEV (reference sequence). The V end was cut by 5 bases, the J end by 10 bases, with 9 bases between. This sample stems from a study of neurological immune-mediated disorders. Study-wide background: Multiple sclerosis patients numbered around 34, of whom about 31 were relapsing-remitting and 3 secondary progressive. Overall study results and limits: HTLV-1-associated myelopathy had the most TCR clonal expansion, while multiple sclerosis had the least, a level that fell below healthy controls.

For the unsorted libraries, 2 million PBMCs stored at -80 C served as input. The cDNA came from 5'RACE with 10-nucleotide random UMIs. A single record per CDR3 protein comes from TCRdb applying MiXCR to the 5' RACE reads. The sample lists about 70,000 distinct CDR3 sequences; 3.2% were seen once. The receptor was isolated from a woman between 50 and 59 years old with multiple sclerosis. The sequenced sample was PBMCs. The chain carries TRBV27 and TRBJ1-6; a weak D match, TRBD1 (6 bases). The CDR3 DNA reads as TGTGCCAGCAGTCGCACAGGGTCACCCCTCCACTTT. Its protein is CASSRTGSPLHF.